The T cell receptor (beta chain) under discussion was sequenced for a study of T cells in Graves' hyperthyroidism and ophthalmopathy. Germline V gene data show CDR1 as SGHVS and CDR2 as FNYEAQ. With 4 bases removed from V and 0 bases from J, the gap between germline ends came to 16 bases. The CDR3 totals 18 residues. TCR beta CDR3 regions were amplified from RNA transcripts. The HTBI primer set drove a first-round RT-PCR of the TCR CDR3. One entry per CDR3 protein results from TCRdb running MiXCR on the multiplex PCR reads. The table has 600,000 to 650,000 distinct CDR3 sequences, about 16% seen once. A word on this clonotype: As yet, its antigen is unknown.

Study observations and caveats: By a 13 V-J model, ophthalmopathy was set apart from stable hyperthyroidism. Ophthalmopathy prediction by the model preceded onset by a median roughly 6 months.

The rearrangement links TRBV7-6 to TRBJ2-6; D ambiguous. The sample was blood. The sequence was collected from a woman in her 30s with Graves' hyperthyroidism. DNA for the CDR3: TGTGCCAGCAGCTCCGGACCCGCCGTATCCTCTGGGGCCAACGTCCTGACTTTC. Translating gives CASSSGPAVSSGANVLTF.